The next 22 T cell receptor beta chains were all read from a single sample in a study of graft-versus-host responses after intestinal transplantation. Only in-frame clones appear in the TCRdb table, and some are missing; sequencing was by immunoSEQ multiplex PCR. The profile shows 85,000 to 100,000 clones, 85% to 95% of them singletons. These receptors' antigens are unknown. This specimen was unstimulated CD8+ T cells sorted from spleen or lymph node cells, taken before transplant. The receptors originated from a human donor who was the organ donor for an intestinal transplant.

The chain uses TRBV6-6 and TRBJ1-2; tentative D call: TRBD1 (5 bases). Germline-derived CDR1 and CDR2 are MNHNY and SVGAGI (reference sequence). Trimming took 5 bases from V and 3 from J, leaving 10 bases between them. This CDR3 comprises 13 residues. The chain's CDR3 is CASSAPGDYGYTF. The CDR3 nucleotides are TGTGCCAGCAGTGCCCCGGGGGACTATGGCTACACCTTC.

V and J are TRBV7-8 and TRBJ2-7, with a tentative D call TRBD1 (6 bases). V was clipped by 5 bases and J by 1 base, with 9 bases between them. The germline gives CDR1 SGHVS, CDR2 FQNEAQ. The length of the CDR3 is 13 residues. CDR3 amino acids: CASSPGVSYEQYF. The DNA for the CDR3 is TGTGCCAGCAGCCCAGGGGTGTCCTACGAGCAGTACTTC.

This rearrangement joins TRBV13 to TRBJ1-1; D possibly corresponds to TRBD1 (5 bases). With 5 bases removed from V and 0 bases from J, the gap between germline ends came to 13 bases. From germline, CDR1 is PRHDT and CDR2 FYEKMQ (reference sequence). The CDR3 totals 15 residues. The CDR3: CASSRPTELNTEAFF. The CDR3 DNA is TGTGCCAGCAGCCGTCCGACAGAATTGAACACTGAAGCTTTCTTT. The entire variable domain, with the rest obtained from reference TRBV13 and TRBJ1-1, is as follows: AAGVIQSPRHLIKEKRETATLKCYPIPRHDTVYWYQQGPGQDPQFLISFYEKMQSDKGSIPDRFSAQQFSDYHSELNMSSLELGDSALYFCASSRPTELNTEAFFGQGTRLTVV.

CDR3 loop: CSVQTGYKGQLYGYTF. The CDR3 DNA is TGCAGCGTTCAAACAGGGTATAAGGGACAATTATATGGCTACACCTTC. The chain combines TRBV29-1 with TRBJ1-2; D is possibly TRBD1 (6 bases). Trimming shortened V by 5 bases and J by 5 bases, and 24 bases separated the two germline ends. From germline, CDR1 is SQVTM and CDR2 ANQGSEA. The CDR3 covers 16 residues. The variable domain in full, with the rest retrieved from reference TRBV29-1 and TRBJ1-2, is SAVISQKPSRDICQRGTSLTIQCQVDSQVTMMFWYRQQPGQSLTLIATANQGSEATYESGFVIDKFPISRPNLTFSTLTVSNMSPEDSSIYLCSVQTGYKGQLYGYTFGSGTRLTVV.

The CDR3 coding sequence is TGTGCCACCAGAGCCTCTTCCCATGAAAAACTGTTTTTT. This translates into CATRASSHEKLFF. The chain joins TRBV15 to TRBJ1-4; D gene ambiguous. Per the germline V gene, CDR1 is LNHNV and CDR2 is YYDKDF (reference sequence). V was cut by 6 bases and J by 6 bases, with 11 bases left in between. CDR3 length: 13 amino acids.

The gene calls are TRBV13 and TRBJ2-7, with 7 nucleotides matching TRBD2. V was pared by 5 bases and J by 0 bases, with 7 bases of the junction left unmatched. The CDR3 consists of 15 residues. Germline V gene sequence: CDR1 PRHDT, CDR2 FYEKMQ (reference sequence). The CDR3: CASSETAGSSYEQYF. Written as DNA, the CDR3 is TGTGCCAGCAGCGAGACAGCGGGGAGCTCCTACGAGCAGTACTTC.

The chain recombines TRBV12-2 with TRBJ2-7; the table's D call, TRBD2, has no DNA check behind it. TRBV12-2 is flagged as a pseudogene. The CDR3 is 16 residues long. CDR3 sequence: CASRLFEVGRWYEQYF. In nucleotides, the CDR3 is TGTGCAAGTCGCTTATTTGAGGTGGGGAGGTGGTACGAGCAGTACTTC.

This chain joins TRBV9 and TRBJ2-1; possibly TRBD2 for D (5 bases). The V end was cut by 3 bases, the J end by 10 bases, with 23 bases between. This CDR3 is 16 amino acids long. Per the germline V gene, CDR1 is SGDLS and CDR2 is YYNGEE. In DNA form, the CDR3 reads TGTGCCAGCAGCGCCGACCCGAAGAAACTAGTCTTCGAGCAGTTCTTC. The encoded protein is CASSADPKKLVFEQFF.

The chain employs TRBV19 and TRBJ2-1; 14 bases fit TRBD2. V shed 2 bases and J 4 bases; nucleotides not matched to a gene: 16. The CDR3 runs to 21 residues. The germline V gene encodes CDR1 LNHDA and CDR2 SQIVND (reference sequence). The CDR3 spells CASSIYRMGTSGSSGYNEQFF. In DNA form, the CDR3 reads TGTGCCAGTAGTATATACCGAATGGGGACTAGCGGGAGCTCGGGTTACAATGAGCAGTTCTTC.

The chain combines TRBV2 with TRBJ2-3, with TRBD2 matching 7 bases. J lost 2 bases, V lost 8 bases, and 1 base had no gene match. Germline V gene sequence: CDR1 SNHLY, CDR2 FYNNEI. CDR3 length equals 12 residues. The CDR3 loop is CASRDYTDTQYF. As DNA, the CDR3 is TGTGCCAGCCGGGACTACACAGATACGCAGTATTTT.

The J gene is TRBJ2-3, the V gene TRBV28, with 7 bases identical to TRBD2. CDR3 length: 14 residues. J lost 0 bases, V lost 8 bases, and 5 bases had no gene match. Germline assignment: CDR1 MDHEN and CDR2 SYDVKM. The chain's CDR3 is CASGRGGSTDTQYF. The CDR3 DNA follows: TGTGCCAGCGGTCGCGGGGGAAGCACAGATACGCAGTATTTT.

The chain is built from TRBV7-8 and TRBJ2-5; 10 nucleotides line up with TRBD1. Trimming cost V 5 bases and J 4 bases; bases outside gene matches: 4. CDR1 is SGHVS and CDR2 is FQNEAQ in the germline V gene. The CDR3 length is 14 residues. The CDR3 sequence: CASSPGQGRETQYF. CDR3 nucleotides: TGTGCCAGCAGCCCGGGACAGGGGAGAGAGACCCAGTACTTC.

The rearrangement joins TRBV28 to TRBJ2-7; the D gene is possibly TRBD1 (5 bases). V gave up 4 bases and J gave up 0 bases, with 19 bases separating them. The CDR3 consists of 17 residues. Germline CDR1 reads MDHEN; CDR2 reads SYDVKM. This CDR3 reads CASSSLDQGKPSYEQYF. The CDR3 DNA follows: TGTGCCAGCAGTTCCCTAGATCAGGGTAAACCCTCCTACGAGCAGTACTTC.

The rearrangement links TRBV5-4 to TRBJ1-1; D is unresolved. The CDR3 loop spans 13 amino acids. The ends were cut back, 0 bases at V and 0 bases at J, with 3 bases in the middle. CDR1 SGHNT and CDR2 YYREEE come from the germline V gene (reference sequence). The CDR3 reads CASSLAVNTEAFF. DNA for the CDR3: TGTGCCAGCAGCTTGGCTGTGAACACTGAAGCTTTCTTT.

The chain couples TRBV5-1 to TRBJ1-2, with 7 positions matching TRBD1. Losses at the gene ends were 2 bases for V and 3 bases for J; bases not matched to a gene: 16. The germline V gene encodes CDR1 SGHRS and CDR2 YFSETQ. The CDR3 contains 18 residues. CDR3 protein: CASSLSSGLTGLDYGYTF. The CDR3 nucleotides are TGCGCCAGCAGCTTATCCTCCGGACTGACAGGGCTGGACTATGGCTACACCTTC.

V is TRBV11-2 and J is TRBJ2-2, with 7 bases lining up with TRBD2. The V segment lost 2 bases and the J segment 2 bases; nucleotides outside the gene matches: 11. Germline loops: CDR1 SGHAT, CDR2 FQNNGV. The CDR3 is 18 amino acids. The DNA of the CDR3 is TGTGCCAGCAGCTTAAGTAGGTTTGCGGGGGATAACACCGGGGAGCTGTTTTTT. Translation: CASSLSRFAGDNTGELFF.

The V and J genes are TRBV28 and TRBJ2-3, with 8 bases matching TRBD1. The CDR3 is 14 residues long. Germline CDR1 MDHEN, CDR2 SYDVKM. With 3 bases clipped from V and 4 bases from J, the junction kept 3 bases outside the gene matches. DNA for the CDR3: TGTGCCAGCAGTTTCCAGGGGGCCGCAGATACGCAGTATTTT. It encodes CASSFQGAADTQYF.

J is TRBJ2-5 and V is TRBV30; D may be TRBD2 (5 bases). CDR3 size: 20 residues. Germline V gene sequence: CDR1 GTSNPN, CDR2 SVGIG (reference sequence). Deletions cut 4 bases from V and 0 bases from J, with 30 bases between. The CDR3 DNA follows: TGTGCCTGGATCGGATCGCTAGCTCTTGAGGTGGGGAAGTACCAAGAGACCCAGTACTTC. This translates into CAWIGSLALEVGKYQETQYF.

This chain links TRBV28 with TRBJ2-3; TRBD2 matches at 8 bases. This CDR3 contains 17 residues. Germline loops: CDR1 MDHEN, CDR2 SYDVKM. With 6 bases clipped from V and 6 bases from J, the junction kept 17 bases outside the gene matches. CDR3: CASREVGWAGGRDTQYF. The CDR3 nucleotides are TGTGCCAGCAGGGAAGTTGGATGGGCGGGAGGAAGGGATACGCAGTATTTT.

V gene TRBV9 combines with J gene TRBJ2-2, with D unresolved. V shed 3 bases and J shed 7 bases, with 7 bases lying between them. There are 12 residues in the CDR3. CDR1 and CDR2 (germline): SGDLS, YYNGEE. The chain's CDR3 is CASSDVGGELFF. The CDR3 DNA reads TGTGCCAGCAGCGATGTCGGCGGGGAGCTGTTTTTT.

This sequence joins TRBV6-6 and TRBJ2-5; D is uncertain. Per the germline V gene, CDR1 is MNHNY and CDR2 is SVGAGI (reference sequence). There are 15 residues in the CDR3. Between the trimmed V and J ends, which lost 0 bases and 1 base, there was a span of 9 bases. CDR3 in amino acids: CASSYSRGPQETQYF. The DNA of the CDR3 is TGTGCCAGCAGTTACTCCCGAGGCCCCCAAGAGACCCAGTACTTC.

V gene TRBV15 combines with J gene TRBJ1-2; the match to TRBD1 covers 7 bases. With V trimmed by 5 bases and J by 8 bases, 14 bases remained unmatched. The CDR3 runs to 15 residues. Germline loops: CDR1 LNHNV, CDR2 YYDKDF (reference sequence). In nucleotides, the CDR3 is TGTGCCACCAGCGCCCGACAGACAGGGTTGGTGGGCTACACCTTC. Translation: CATSARQTGLVGYTF.